Below, one T cell receptor (beta chain) is given with its context. Its antigen is not identified. Trimming stripped 1 base from V and 8 bases from J, with 17 bases between. The germline gives CDR1 SEHNR, CDR2 FQNEAQ (reference sequence). This CDR3 has 15 amino acids. The data were taken from a study of shared clonotypes between healthy human individuals. Study results and limitations: Few donors limited the genetic and exposure-history diversity represented.

Naivety among CD8 cells was defined by CD45RO negativity and positive CCR7 selection, thereby excluding terminally differentiated effector memory CD45RA+ cells. Libraries were prepared by immunoSEQ multiplex PCR; TCRdb keeps only in-frame clonotypes and omits some of them. Among approximately 720,000 clones listed, approximately 90% were seen once. This chain uses TRBV7-9 with TRBJ1-1; D possibly corresponds to TRBD1 (5 bases). The clonotype was recovered from a man aged 30-40 years in good health. The sample taken for sequencing was naive CD8+ T cells sorted from blood. The CDR3 here is CASSLEVLQVEEAFF. The CDR3 DNA reads as TGTGCCAGCAGCTTAGAGGTATTACAGGTAGAAGAAGCTTTCTTT.